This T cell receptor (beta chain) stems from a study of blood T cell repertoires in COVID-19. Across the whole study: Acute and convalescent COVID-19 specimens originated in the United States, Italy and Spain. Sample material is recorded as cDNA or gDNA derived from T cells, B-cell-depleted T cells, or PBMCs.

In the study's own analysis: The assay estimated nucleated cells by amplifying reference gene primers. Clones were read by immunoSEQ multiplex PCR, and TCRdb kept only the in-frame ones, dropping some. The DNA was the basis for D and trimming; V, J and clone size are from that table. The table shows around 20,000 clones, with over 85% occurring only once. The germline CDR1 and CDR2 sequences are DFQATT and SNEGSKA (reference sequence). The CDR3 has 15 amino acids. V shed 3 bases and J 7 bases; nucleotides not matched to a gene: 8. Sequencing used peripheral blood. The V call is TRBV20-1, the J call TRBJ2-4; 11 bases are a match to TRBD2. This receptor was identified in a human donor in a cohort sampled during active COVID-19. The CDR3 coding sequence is TGCAGTGCTAGTCGGTTAGCGGGAGGGCCTAACATTCAGTACTTC. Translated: CSASRLAGGPNIQYF.